This T cell receptor beta chain came from a study of somatic mutations in cytotoxic T cells in rheumatoid arthritis. The wider study: T-cell populations stained with V beta antibodies were in some cases flow-sorted at nearly 100% purity, including V beta1+ cells that were sequenced for TCRB.

Measured with immunoSEQ multiplex PCR; TCRdb has only the in-frame clones, and not every one. The repertoire holds roughly 6,400 clones, with 65% to 80% as singletons. CDR3 size: 14 residues. CDR1 is LNHDA and CDR2 is SQIVND in the germline V gene (reference sequence). The ends were cut back, 5 bases at V and 7 bases at J, with 18 bases in the middle. Study outcomes and limitations: Rheumatoid arthritis patients, but not healthy controls, exhibited increasing CD8+ clonality with age.

As concerns this clone: No antigen is known for it.

The specimen sequenced was CD8+ T cells sorted from blood. This chain links TRBV19 with TRBJ2-7; D might be TRBD2 (5 bases). This TCR came from a woman aged 50 to 60 in good health. For the CDR3, the DNA is TGTGCCAGTAGTCTCGCAGTATCCTCGGGGGAGCAGTACTTC. This encodes CASSLAVSSGEQYF.